This TCR beta chain was recovered during a study of response to subunit inactivated influenza vaccine. As to this clonotype: Antigen unknown.

Study outcomes and limitations: Only a handful of new T cells, the authors suggested, are recruited with each seasonal influenza vaccination.

A single record per CDR3 protein comes from TCRdb applying MiXCR to the RT-PCR reads. The sample yields about 580,000 distinct CDR3 sequences, less than 15% seen once. V was pared by 4 bases and J by 6 bases, with 9 bases between. The CDR3 has 12 residues. Per the germline V gene, CDR1 is SGHDT and CDR2 is YYEEEE. The chain has TRBV5-6 and TRBJ2-3; no reliable D call. This TCR derives from a man aged 45-60 years who received an inactivated influenza vaccine. Sample: PBMCs from blood, taken 12 days after vaccination. This CDR3 reads CASSQRHDTQYF. CDR3 sequence (DNA): TGTGCCAGCAGCCAACGACATGATACGCAGTATTTT.